This T cell receptor (beta chain) was profiled in a study of blood T cell repertoires in COVID-19. TCRdb's table, derived via immunoSEQ multiplex PCR, lists solely in-frame clones and lacks some. The sample includes fewer than 500,000 clones, 87% of them seen just once. The CDR3 runs 18 residues. CDR1 and CDR2 from the germline V gene are SGHAT and FQNNGV. Between the trimmed V and J ends, which lost 0 bases and 4 bases, there was a span of 19 bases. Adults between about 18 and 95 years of age took part from 20 to 25 US areas. Assignment of participants to cohorts was predicated upon participant-reported clinical history.

The specimen sequenced was PBMCs or T cells enriched from blood (not recorded which). The receptor was isolated from a man aged 30 to 45 who had recovered from COVID-19. The genes are TRBV11-2 and TRBJ2-1, with D possibly matching TRBD2 (5 bases). For the CDR3, the DNA is TGTGCCAGCAGCTTAGATAACGGGGTTTGGGGAAATTACAATGAGCAGTTCTTC. Protein: CASSLDNGVWGNYNEQFF.